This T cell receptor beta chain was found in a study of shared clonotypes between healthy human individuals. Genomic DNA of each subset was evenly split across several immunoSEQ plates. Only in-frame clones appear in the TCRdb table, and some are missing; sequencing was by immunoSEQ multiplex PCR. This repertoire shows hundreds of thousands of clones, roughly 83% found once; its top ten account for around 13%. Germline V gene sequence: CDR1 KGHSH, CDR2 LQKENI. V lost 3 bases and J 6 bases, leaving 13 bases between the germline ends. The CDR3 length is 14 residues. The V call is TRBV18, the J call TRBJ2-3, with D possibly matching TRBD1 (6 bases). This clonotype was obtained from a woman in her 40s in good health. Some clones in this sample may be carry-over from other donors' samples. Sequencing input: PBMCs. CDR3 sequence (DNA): TGTGCCAGCTCACCTATAGAGGGGGAGGATACGCAGTATTTT. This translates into CASSPIEGEDTQYF.